Sequencing of this TCR beta chain was carried out in a study of CD8 T cells in ankylosing spondylitis. Study results and caveats: Seven to nine highly homologous variants formed a TCR beta motif that appeared characteristic of ankylosing spondylitis blood. The authors reported significant enrichment of disease-linked clones in matched ankylosing spondylitis synovial fluid. Past studies reported some motif variants in reactive arthritis synovial fluid and blood.

V shed 0 bases and J shed 5 bases, with 9 bases lying between them. The CDR3 is 14 residues long. CDR1 is SGHRS and CDR2 is YFSETQ in the germline V gene. TCRdb processed the 5' RACE reads anew with MiXCR; each CDR3 protein has one entry. There are 200,000 to 300,000 distinct CDR3 sequences in the sample; less than 10% occur only once, and nearly 7% lies in the top ten. On this clonotype: Antigen unknown.

The chain joins TRBV5-1 to TRBJ2-1; no definite D call. This TCR derives from a male donor with ankylosing spondylitis or in good health (not recorded which). Source material: blood, either unsorted or a sorted T cell fraction (not recorded which). The CDR3 is CASSLVQRNNEQFF. The CDR3 DNA follows: TGCGCCAGCAGCTTGGTCCAGCGCAACAATGAGCAGTTCTTC.